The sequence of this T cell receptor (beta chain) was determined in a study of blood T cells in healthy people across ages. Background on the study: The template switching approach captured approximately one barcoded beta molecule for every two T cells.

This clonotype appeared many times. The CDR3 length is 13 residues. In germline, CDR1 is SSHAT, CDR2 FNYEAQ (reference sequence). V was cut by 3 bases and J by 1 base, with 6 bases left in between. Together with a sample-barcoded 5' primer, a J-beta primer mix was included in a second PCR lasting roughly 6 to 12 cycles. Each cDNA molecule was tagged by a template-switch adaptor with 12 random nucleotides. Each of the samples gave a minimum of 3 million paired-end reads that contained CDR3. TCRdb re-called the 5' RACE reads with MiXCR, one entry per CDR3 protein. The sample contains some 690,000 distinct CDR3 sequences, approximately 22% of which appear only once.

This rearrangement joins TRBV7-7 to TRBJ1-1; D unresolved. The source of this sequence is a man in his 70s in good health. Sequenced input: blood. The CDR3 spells CASSLNKNTEAFF. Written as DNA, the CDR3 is TGTGCCAGCAGCTTGAACAAGAACACTGAAGCTTTCTTT.